This T cell receptor beta chain is drawn from a study of cytomegalovirus exposure and HLA in healthy donors. Study at large: The Caucasian-associated ancestry cluster held over 65% of some 420 genotyped donors.

The PCR was carried out with 60 Vbeta primers and 13 Jbeta primers. Here immunoSEQ multiplex PCR was the method, and the copy in TCRdb shows in-frame clones only, minus some. The repertoire holds about 150,000 clones, around 74% seen once, with approximately 3% in the top ten. The study, taken as a whole, reports: Later analysis associated a missense DCLRE1C variant with TCR beta V- and J-gene trimming. Most CMV-associated TCR beta chains appeared HLA-restricted in a later analysis.

This clone appeared a single time. Its antigen is unidentified. CDR3 size: 11 residues. Trimming pared 5 bases from V and 4 bases from J, leaving 7 bases between. Germline V gives CDR1 DFQATT, CDR2 SNEGSKA (reference sequence). J is TRBJ2-3 and V is TRBV20-1; D not resolved. The clonotype comes from a man aged 18 to 30 in good health and CMV-seronegative. The specimen was PBMCs. The chain's CDR3 is CSARYADTQYF. CDR3 in DNA: TGCAGTGCTCGGTACGCAGATACGCAGTATTTT.